A selection of T cell receptor beta chains follows, all from one sample in a study of CD8 T cells in ankylosing spondylitis. TCRdb re-called the 5' RACE reads through MiXCR, storing one row per CDR3 protein. Among more than 650,000 distinct CDR3 sequences listed, 10% to 15% were seen once. Sequenced: blood, either unsorted or a sorted T cell fraction (not recorded which). Every receptor here comes from a male donor with ankylosing spondylitis. The conserved cysteine and the conserved F or W are not part of the CDR3 here.

TRBJ1-4 | TRBV7-6 | ASSPGRSEKLF
TRBJ2-1 | TRBV20-1 | SARVAGGWIQQF
TRBJ2-3 | TRBV6-2/TRBV6-3 | ASSYFGRGADTQY
TRBJ2-1 | TRBV5-6 | ASSSTTSGASYNEQF
TRBJ1-2 | TRBV5-6 | ASSPSGGEGYT
TRBJ1-5 | TRBV18 | ASSGQEDQPQH
TRBJ2-5 | TRBV7-2 | ASSPGTGLETQY
TRBJ1-1 | TRBV20-1 | SARDHTVTEAF
TRBJ1-2 | TRBV20-1 | SASPGEARGGYT
TRBJ1-1 | TRBV7-6 | ASSLNAGRNTEAF
TRBJ2-5 | TRBV20-1 | SASLWEQETQY
TRBJ2-5 | TRBV4-2 | ASSQGGATQY
TRBJ1-2 | TRBV7-2 | ASSSNGLAGGYT
TRBJ2-3 | TRBV20-1 | SARDRVAGGGSTQY
TRBJ2-1 | TRBV18 | ASSPGTGDNEQF
TRBJ2-6 | TRBV6-1 | ASSISRWRGAGANVLT
TRBJ2-7 | TRBV3-1 | ASSQAARDPYEQY
TRBJ2-1 | TRBV7-2 | ASSLWVRSSYNEQF
TRBJ1-1 | TRBV27 | ASSSPGQGMNTEAF
TRBJ2-4 | TRBV20-1 | SALNYYLAKNIQY
TRBJ1-5 | TRBV30 | AWSRNSNQPQH
TRBJ2-5 | TRBV18 | ASSPGRDFQETQY
TRBJ2-1 | TRBV7-2 | ASNDYGAQF
TRBJ2-3 | TRBV6-5 | ASSDRLYTQY
TRBJ2-3 | TRBV4-3 | ASSQGWTDTQY
TRBJ1-2 | TRBV7-9 | ASSADYGYT
TRBJ2-3 | TRBV7-2 | ASSLVGGRVWADTQY
TRBJ2-7 | TRBV7-2 | ASSSQISGRGEQY
TRBJ2-1 | TRBV5-1 | ASSWGLAGYNEQF
TRBJ2-1 | TRBV11-3 | ASSLADREDEQF
TRBJ2-7 | TRBV29-1 | SVRTGPDYEQY
TRBJ1-2 | TRBV20-1 | SAKEGGQSYGYT
TRBJ2-7 | TRBV7-2 | ASSLGLGPYEQY
TRBJ1-1 | TRBV18 | ASSPDFNQPTNTEAF
TRBJ1-5 | TRBV15 | ATSRDLDSLRPQH
TRBJ2-5 | TRBV5-1 | ASSLAGDSIQETQY
TRBJ2-7 | TRBV19 | ASSLGEGTHEQY
TRBJ2-1 | TRBV24-1 | ATSDSWTSFNEQF
TRBJ2-7 | TRBV20-1 | SASLGGASYEQY
TRBJ2-5 | TRBV29-1 | SVGGLAGPQETQY
TRBJ2-1 | TRBV29-1 | SVGVGSGAWVQF
TRBJ2-7 | TRBV28 | ASSLIGTDKTYEQY
TRBJ1-1 | TRBV3-1 | ASSQANTEAF
TRBJ2-7 | TRBV3-1 | ASSHNYREQY
TRBJ2-5 | TRBV5-1 | ASSLVPDQETQY
TRBJ1-5 | TRBV5-5 | ASSSGQGRQPQH
TRBJ1-2 | TRBV10-3 | AISESITGPYGYT
TRBJ2-1 | TRBV20-1 | SAYGGAAYNEQF
TRBJ2-7 | TRBV12-3/TRBV12-4 | ASSRWDRPYEQY
TRBJ1-2 | TRBV4-3 | ASSQDRAYYGYT
TRBJ2-7 | TRBV28 | ASSSWKEPYEQY
TRBJ2-7 | TRBV5-1 | ASSLIRGSEQY
TRBJ2-1 | TRBV5-4 | ASSLATSSSYNEQF
TRBJ1-6 | TRBV20-1 | SAQDSSGKDNSPLH
TRBJ1-1 | TRBV12-3/TRBV12-4 | ASSLGWGQNTEAF
TRBJ2-2 | TRBV4-2 | ASSLGYGNTGELF
TRBJ2-1 | TRBV11-2 | ASSLYWDEQF
TRBJ1-1 | TRBV7-9 | ASRYTGAPLGNTEAF
TRBJ2-7 | TRBV4-2 | ASSQDNRAHYEQY
TRBJ1-3 | TRBV28 | ASSTDTGGTYTIY